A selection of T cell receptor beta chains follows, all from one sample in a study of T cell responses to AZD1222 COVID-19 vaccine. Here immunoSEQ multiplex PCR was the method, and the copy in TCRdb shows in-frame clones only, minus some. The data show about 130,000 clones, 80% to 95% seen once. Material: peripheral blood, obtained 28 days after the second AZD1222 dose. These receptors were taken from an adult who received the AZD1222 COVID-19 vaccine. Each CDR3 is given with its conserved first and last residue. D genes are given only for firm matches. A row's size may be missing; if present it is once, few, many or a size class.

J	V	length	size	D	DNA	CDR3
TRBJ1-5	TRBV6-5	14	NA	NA	TGTGCCAGCATCCCCAACGGGGGTTTTCAGCCCCAGCATTTT	CASIPNGGFQPQHF
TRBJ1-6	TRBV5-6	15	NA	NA	TGTGCCAGCAGCCCTGCCCCGAGGATAGGTTCACCCCTCCACTTT	CASSPAPRIGSPLHF
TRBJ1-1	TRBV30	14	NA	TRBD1	TGTGCCTGGAGTGTCGACAGGGGGAGAACTGAAGCTTTCTTT	CAWSVDRGRTEAFF
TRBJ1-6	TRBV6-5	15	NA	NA	TGTGCCAGCAGTCCCAGAGATGTCTATAATTCACCCCTCCACTTT	CASSPRDVYNSPLHF
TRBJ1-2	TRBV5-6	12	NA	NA	TGTGCCAGCAGCTTGGGAGGGTCTGGCTACACCTTC	CASSLGGSGYTF
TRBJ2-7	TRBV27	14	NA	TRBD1	TGTGCCAGCGGAACTCGGGACAGGGGCTACGAGCAGTACTTC	CASGTRDRGYEQYF
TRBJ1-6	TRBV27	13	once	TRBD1	TGTGCCAGCAGAGGACAGGGGGTTTCACCCCTCCACTTT	CASRGQGVSPLHF
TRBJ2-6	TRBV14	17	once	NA	TGTGCCAGCAGCCGTCTGCTGGGGGGAGGTGGGGCCAACGTCCTGACTTTC	CASSRLLGGGGANVLTF
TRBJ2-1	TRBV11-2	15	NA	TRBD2	TGTGCCAGCAGCTTAGCTAGCGGGACCCACAATGAGCAGTTCTTC	CASSLASGTHNEQFF
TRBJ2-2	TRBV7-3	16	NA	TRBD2	TGTGCCAGCAGCCTCGAGGGGACTAGCGGTTCCGGGGAGCTGTTTTTT	CASSLEGTSGSGELFF
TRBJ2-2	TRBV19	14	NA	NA	TGTGCCAGTAGCTTAGGGGGGATGGCCGGGGAGCTGTTTTTT	CASSLGGMAGELFF
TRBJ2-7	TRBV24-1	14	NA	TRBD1	TGTGCCACCAGGCCACAGGGGAGCTCCTACGAGCAGTACTTC	CATRPQGSSYEQYF
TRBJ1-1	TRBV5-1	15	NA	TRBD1	TGCGCCAGCAGCTTGGACAGGGGGCGCGTCGCTGAAGCTTTCTTT	CASSLDRGRVAEAFF
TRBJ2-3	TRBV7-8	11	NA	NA	TGTGCCAGCACCTACGCAGATACGCAGTATTTT	CASTYADTQYF
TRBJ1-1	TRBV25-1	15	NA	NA	TGTGCCAGCAGTGACCAAGGACAACATAACACTGAAGCTTTCTTT	CASSDQGQHNTEAFF
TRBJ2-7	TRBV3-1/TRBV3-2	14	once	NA	TGTGCCAGCAGCCAAGGTTTACAAGCCTACGAGCAGTACTTC	CASSQGLQAYEQYF
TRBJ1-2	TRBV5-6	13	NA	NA	TGTGCCAGCAGCTTGGGCAGCCACTATGGCTACACCTTC	CASSLGSHYGYTF
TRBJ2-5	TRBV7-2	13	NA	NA	TGTGCCAGCAGCTGGACCCAGAAGGAGACCCAGTACTTC	CASSWTQKETQYF
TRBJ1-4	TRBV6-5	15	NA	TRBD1	TGTGCCAGCTTTGAGGGGGCGCTGACTAATGAAAAACTGTTTTTT	CASFEGALTNEKLFF
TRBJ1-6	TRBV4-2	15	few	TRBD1	TGTGCCAGCAGCCCGACGACAGGGGGCTATTCACCCCTCCACTTT	CASSPTTGGYSPLHF
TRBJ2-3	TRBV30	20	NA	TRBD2	TGTGCCTGGAGTGTGATGGGACTAGCTGTCCCCCGAGTACGTAGAGATACGCAGTATTTT	CAWSVMGLAVPRVRRDTQYF
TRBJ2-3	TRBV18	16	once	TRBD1	TGTGCCAGCTCACTCTCCGGGACAGGGGGCGCAAATACGCAGTATTTT	CASSLSGTGGANTQYF
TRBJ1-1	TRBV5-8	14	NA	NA	TGTGCCAGCAGCTTGGAGAAGGGCCTGACTGAAGCTTTCTTT	CASSLEKGLTEAFF
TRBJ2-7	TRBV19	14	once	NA	TGTGCCAGTAGAGGGCAGGGGGGGTCCTACGAGCAGTACTTC	CASRGQGGSYEQYF
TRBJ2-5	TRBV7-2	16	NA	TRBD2	TGTGCCAGCAGCTTACTTCCTCGGGGGGGCGGGGAGACCCAGTACTTC	CASSLLPRGGGETQYF
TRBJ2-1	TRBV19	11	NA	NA	TGTGCTACAGGGTCCTACAATGAGCAGTTCTTC	CATGSYNEQFF
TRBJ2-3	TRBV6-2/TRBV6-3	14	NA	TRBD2	TGTGCCAGCAGTTACTCGACTAGCGCAGATACGCAGTATTTT	CASSYSTSADTQYF
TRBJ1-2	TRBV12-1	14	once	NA	TGTGCCAGCAGCATGTTGACAGGGGGGTATGGCTACACCTTC	CASSMLTGGYGYTF